Shown below are 8 T cell receptor beta chains from a single sample sequenced in a study of blood T cell repertoires in COVID-19. Only in-frame clones appear in the TCRdb table, and some are missing; sequencing was by immunoSEQ multiplex PCR. Found here are roughly 230,000 clones, almost 85% of them singletons; the top ten hold 4%. Sequenced sample: peripheral blood. The receptors shown here come from a man aged 50 or older with acute or convalescent COVID-19.

The V and J genes are TRBV13 and TRBJ1-3; D is ambiguous. Per germline, CDR1 PRHDT and CDR2 FYEKMQ (reference sequence). The CDR3 is 15 amino acids. With 6 bases removed from V and 2 bases from J, the gap between germline ends came to 14 bases. Written as DNA, the CDR3 is TGTGCCAGCAGATCGATTGACAAGGCTGGAAACACCATATATTTT. Protein sequence: CASRSIDKAGNTIYF.

The chain recombines TRBV6-5 with TRBJ1-3, with unresolved D. V was trimmed by 1 base and J by 0 bases, leaving 10 bases between them. The length of the CDR3 is 16 residues. The germline gives CDR1 MNHEY, CDR2 SVGAGI. CDR3 in amino acids: CASSYLSTGSGNTIYF. The CDR3 DNA follows: TGTGCCAGCAGTTACTTAAGTACCGGCTCTGGAAACACCATATATTTT.

The rearrangement uses TRBV5-1 and TRBJ1-1, with D unresolved. The length of the CDR3 is 15 residues. Germline V gene sequence: CDR1 SGHRS, CDR2 YFSETQ. The V gene lost 2 bases and the J gene lost 0 bases, with 11 bases spanning the gap. Written as DNA, the CDR3 is TGCGCCAGCAGCTTCTTCAACTCCTTGAACACTGAAGCTTTCTTT. Translation gives CASSFFNSLNTEAFF.

The chain links TRBV15 to TRBJ2-3; 7 bases fit TRBD2. The CDR3 consists of 18 residues. Germline V lookup: CDR1 LNHNV, CDR2 YYDKDF (reference sequence). V was pared by 0 bases and J by 2 bases, with 11 bases of the junction left unmatched. For the CDR3, the DNA is TGTGCCACCAGCAGAGATCTATGGCGGGAGCGCCACACAGATACGCAGTATTTT. This encodes CATSRDLWRERHTDTQYF.

This clone was counted between two and nine times. The J gene is TRBJ2-7, the V gene TRBV5-1; D might be TRBD2 (5 bases). The ends were cut back, 7 bases at V and 6 bases at J, with 17 bases in the middle. There are 13 residues in the CDR3. In germline, CDR1 is SGHRS, CDR2 YFSETQ. The CDR3 DNA reads TGCGCCAGCGGGCTAGCAGGTGATCGCGAGCAGTACTTC. This sequence encodes CASGLAGDREQYF.

CDR3 DNA sequence: TGTGCCAGCAGCATCTCAACAGGGTTGAATCAGCCCCAGCATTTT. Translated, it gives CASSISTGLNQPQHF. V gene TRBV7-2 combines with J gene TRBJ1-5, with D maybe TRBD1 (6 bases). Germline lookup yields CDR1 SGHTA and CDR2 FQGNSA. Trimming pared 5 bases from V and 4 bases from J, leaving 15 bases between. The CDR3 loop spans 15 amino acids.

J is TRBJ1-6 and V is TRBV4-1; D uncertain. The CDR3 contains 17 residues. CDR1 and CDR2 from the germline V gene are MGHRA and YSYEKL. V dropped 1 base and J dropped 0 bases, with 10 bases sitting between them. The CDR3 DNA follows: TGCGCCAGCAGCCAAGGGTGGCAGGCCTCCTATAATTCACCCCTCCACTTT. Its protein is CASSQGWQASYNSPLHF.

The J gene is TRBJ2-2, the V gene TRBV7-9, with 11 bases aligning to TRBD1. In germline, CDR1 is SEHNR, CDR2 FQNEAQ (reference sequence). This CDR3 has 15 residues. The V segment lost 5 bases and the J segment 6 bases; nucleotides outside the gene matches: 5. The CDR3 bases are TGTGCCAGCAGCCCATGGACAGGGGGCCCCGGGGAGCTGTTTTTT. Translation gives CASSPWTGGPGELFF.